The T cell receptor beta chain under discussion was sequenced for a study of blood T cell repertoires in COVID-19. As for the study in general: The cDNA or gDNA used as material had been derived from T cells, B-cell-depleted T cells, or PBMCs.

Points on this clone: Compared with germline, one end of the junction differs, possibly owing to a read error.

Germline-derived CDR1 and CDR2 are SGHTA and FQGTGA. The CDR3 loop spans 15 amino acids. Authors' processing steps: Estimation of nucleated cell counts relied on the amplification of reference gene primers. Produced via immunoSEQ multiplex PCR; TCRdb's table is partial and in-frame only. The V and J calls and clone size come from that table; D and trimming were worked out from the DNA. Of about 50,000 clones listed, roughly nine tenths are singletons. The clonotype was recovered from a human donor in a cohort sampled during active COVID-19. The V call is TRBV7-3, the J call TRBJ2-3, with 7 bases fitting TRBD2. The sequenced sample consisted of peripheral blood. The CDR3 region has the DNA TGTGCCAGCAGCCTAACTAGCGTCGGCACAGATACGCAGTATTTT. Protein sequence: CASSLTSVGTDTQYF.